This T cell receptor beta chain was retrieved from a study of T cell responses to AZD1222 COVID-19 vaccine. The repertoire was sequenced with immunoSEQ multiplex PCR; TCRdb's copy has only in-frame clones and lacks some. The data contain roughly 110,000 clones, roughly 85% of them singletons. The receptor was isolated from an adult who received the AZD1222 COVID-19 vaccine. Sequences were derived from peripheral blood, sampled 28 days after the second AZD1222 dose.

The CDR3 DNA follows: TGTGCTAGTGGTCCGTCACACGCCATGAACACTGAAGCTTTCTTT. Encoded protein: CASGPSHAMNTEAFF. The chain couples TRBV12-5 to TRBJ1-1; unclear D gene. CDR1 is LGHNT, CDR2 FRNRAP, per germline. This CDR3 is 15 amino acids long. The ends were cut back, 5 bases at V and 0 bases at J, with 13 bases in the middle.